The 30 T cell receptor beta chains in this list originate from one sample, sequenced in a study of T-cell reconstitution after alpha-beta-depleted transplantation in children. TCRbeta library construction was performed incorporating unique molecular identifiers. TCRdb re-called the PCR reads with MiXCR, one entry per CDR3 protein. The sample records under 50,000 distinct CDR3 sequences, about 9% being singletons. This specimen consisted of PBMCs, mostly from graft donor cells, obtained 60 days after TCRalphabeta/CD19-depleted stem cell transplant. These TCRs come from a male patient aged 2-15 years who had a stem cell transplant for chronic granulomatous disease, so the T cells may come from the graft donor.

This clonotype was seen many times. The CDR3 reads CASVRGGANVLTF. The CDR3 bases are TGTGCCAGCGTTCGGGGAGGGGCCAACGTCCTGACTTTC. The genes are TRBV28 and TRBJ2-6; D possibly corresponds to TRBD2 (5 bases). Germline lookup yields CDR1 MDHEN and CDR2 SYDVKM. CDR3 length: 13 residues. The V and J ends lost 8 bases and 4 bases respectively, with 9 bases between them. Combining the CDR3 with reference TRBV28 and TRBJ2-6 gives the whole variable domain DVKVTQSSRYLVKRTGEKVFLECVQDMDHENMFWYRQDPGLGLRLIYFSYDVKMKEKGDIPEGYSVSREKKERFSLILESASTNQTSMYLCASVRGGANVLTFGAGSRLTVL.

The chain carries TRBV18 and TRBJ1-5; no clear D. This CDR3 has 15 residues. Trimming took off 6 bases at V and 5 bases at J, with 17 bases between the two ends. Looked up from germline, CDR1 is KGHSH and CDR2 is LQKENI. The CDR3: CASSKHGHDYQPQHF. Here the CDR3 DNA reads TGTGCCAGCTCCAAGCATGGCCACGACTATCAGCCCCAGCATTTT.

The J gene is TRBJ1-4, the V gene TRBV20-1; TRBD1 might be the D (5 bases). V was shortened by 4 bases and J by 0 bases, with 12 bases between the two germline ends. CDR1 is DFQATT, CDR2 SNEGSKA, per germline (reference sequence). This CDR3 comprises 15 residues. CDR3 sequence reads: CSATLDSSTNEKLFF. The CDR3 nucleotides are TGCAGTGCTACCCTTGACAGTTCAACTAATGAAAAACTGTTTTTT.

This clonotype has ten or more counts. V gene TRBV12-3 or TRBV12-4 combines with J gene TRBJ2-7, with D hard to call. The CDR3 sequence is 15 residues long. The ends were cut back, 3 bases at V and 3 bases at J, with 15 bases in the middle. The CDR3 DNA is TGTGCCAGCAGTTTTGGGTCAAGAAGTGACTACGAGCAGTACTTC. Its translation: CASSFGSRSDYEQYF.

This clonotype was seen repeatedly, ten times or more. The V gene is TRBV21-1, the J gene TRBJ2-7; the DNA was not compared with TRBD2, the D call given in the table. TRBV21-1 is designated a pseudogene. The CDR3 has 17 residues. CDR3 sequence: CASFGTGQLAGPYEQYF. The CDR3 DNA follows: TGTGCCAGCTTCGGGACAGGACAACTAGCGGGACCCTACGAGCAGTACTTC.

This clonotype was detected only a few times. V gene TRBV20-1 combines with J gene TRBJ2-7; TRBD2 agrees at 8 bases. V shed 5 bases, J shed 4 bases, and the junction held 10 bases outside the gene matches. Germline CDR1 reads DFQATT; CDR2 reads SNEGSKA (reference sequence). This CDR3 region has 14 residues. The CDR3 DNA sequence: TGCAGTGCTCCTAGCAGCGGGAGTCGTTACGAGCAGTACTTC. This gives the protein CSAPSSGSRYEQYF.

This clonotype has at least ten counts. This sequence joins TRBV7-2 and TRBJ1-2, with 12 bases fitting TRBD1. CDR1 is SGHTA, CDR2 FQGNSA, per germline. CDR3 length: 18 amino acids. V lost 3 bases and J lost 4; bases outside the gene matches: 12. This CDR3 is CASSFSIGTGGRFYGYTF. DNA for the CDR3: TGTGCCAGCAGCTTCTCAATCGGGACAGGGGGCAGATTCTATGGCTACACCTTC.

The chain uses TRBV5-1 and TRBJ2-7; 7 bases fit TRBD2. The trim removed 4 bases at V and 5 bases at J, leaving 12 bases unmatched. Germline assignment: CDR1 SGHRS and CDR2 YFSETQ. The CDR3 contains 15 residues. Written as DNA, the CDR3 is TGCGCCAGCAGCCCAATGACGGGGGGAGTCCACGAGCAGTACTTC. Protein: CASSPMTGGVHEQYF.

The table lists this clonotype with many counts. The V gene is TRBV12-3 or TRBV12-4, the J gene TRBJ2-7, with 10 bases aligning to TRBD1. The V and J ends lost 0 bases and 2 bases, in that order; junction bases with no gene match: 1. The CDR3 spans 15 residues. CDR3 bases: TGTGCCAGCAGTTTAGCCGGGACAGGGGCCTACGAGCAGTACTTC. The encoded protein is CASSLAGTGAYEQYF.

This clonotype was observed at least ten times. CDR3 coding DNA: TGTGCCAGCAGCTTAGGGGTACAGGGGCTAATACCGGGTGGCTACACCTTC. Its translation: CASSLGVQGLIPGGYTF. The chain carries TRBV11-2 and TRBJ1-2, with 7 bases fitting TRBD1. CDR3 length: 17 amino acids. With V trimmed by 1 base and J by 7 bases, 15 bases remained unmatched. Germline lookup yields CDR1 SGHAT and CDR2 FQNNGV.

The table lists this clonotype with many counts. This sequence joins TRBV12-3 or TRBV12-4 and TRBJ2-7, with TRBD1 matching 7 bases. J was trimmed by 8 bases and V by 3 bases; bases with no gene match: 13. CDR3 length: 15 residues. CDR3 amino acids: CASSLGTGAHAKQYF. In DNA, the CDR3 is TGTGCCAGCAGTTTGGGTACAGGGGCCCATGCAAAGCAGTACTTC.

This clonotype was detected many times. The chain uses TRBV2 and TRBJ2-7, with 9 positions matching TRBD2. Losses at the gene ends were 7 bases for V and 0 bases for J; bases not matched to a gene: 4. CDR3 size: 14 residues. From germline, CDR1 is SNHLY and CDR2 FYNNEI. The CDR3 DNA reads as TGTGCCAGCAAGGTAGCGGGAGTCTCCTACGAGCAGTACTTC. Translating gives CASKVAGVSYEQYF.

This clonotype has a handful of counts. This chain uses TRBV27 with TRBJ2-1, with D maybe TRBD2 (6 bases). The germline CDR1 and CDR2 sequences are MNHEY and SMNVEV (reference sequence). There are 18 residues in the CDR3. The V and J ends lost 6 bases and 0 bases respectively, with 21 bases between them. CDR3 sequence: CASRLYGTYASSYNEQFF. Written as DNA, the CDR3 is TGTGCCAGCAGACTGTACGGGACTTACGCAAGCTCCTACAATGAGCAGTTCTTC.

The chain recombines TRBV19 with TRBJ2-5; 7 nucleotides agree with TRBD1. This CDR3 has 14 amino acids. Per the germline V gene, CDR1 is LNHDA and CDR2 is SQIVND (reference sequence). Trimming cost V 5 bases and J 3 bases; bases outside gene matches: 6. DNA of the CDR3: TGTGCCAGTAGTTTTGGGACAGCCGAAGAGACCCAGTACTTC. It specifies CASSFGTAEETQYF.

By frequency in the sample, this clonotype is medium-sized. This chain joins TRBV27 and TRBJ2-5, with a weak D call TRBD2 (5 bases). CDR1 is MNHEY and CDR2 is SMNVEV in the germline V gene (reference sequence). The CDR3 is 16 amino acids. Trimming removed 6 bases from V and 3 bases from J, with 20 bases in between. The CDR3 protein is CASSPRAASLKETQYF. CDR3 nucleotide sequence: TGTGCCAGCAGCCCGAGGGCGGCCTCTCTCAAAGAGACCCAGTACTTC.

This clonotype has a count of ten or more. This chain links TRBV3-1 with TRBJ2-7; the D is unclear. V lost 4 bases, J lost 5 bases, and 6 bases lay in between. The germline V gene encodes CDR1 LGHDT and CDR2 YNNKEL (reference sequence). The CDR3 spans 11 residues. The CDR3 loop reads CASSRGNEQYF. In DNA, the CDR3 is TGTGCCAGCAGCCGGGGAAACGAGCAGTACTTC.

This clonotype was counted ten times or more. The chain carries TRBV28 and TRBJ1-1; D remains ambiguous. V was shortened by 2 bases and J by 1 base, with 11 bases between the two germline ends. The CDR3 extends over 15 amino acids. Germline-derived CDR1 and CDR2 are MDHEN and SYDVKM. This CDR3 reads CASSLTKAGNTEAFF. Written as DNA, the CDR3 is TGTGCCAGCAGTTTAACGAAAGCCGGGAACACTGAAGCTTTCTTT.

This clonotype has just a few counts. The chain carries TRBV3-1 and TRBJ2-5; the D is unclear. The germline gives CDR1 LGHDT, CDR2 YNNKEL (reference sequence). This CDR3 comprises 13 residues. V dropped 0 bases and J dropped 5 bases, with 7 bases sitting between them. Here the CDR3 DNA reads TGTGCCAGCAGCCAAGATGCTGGCGAGACCCAGTACTTC. It is translated as CASSQDAGETQYF.

The chain carries TRBV27 and TRBJ2-3; 8 nucleotides agree with TRBD2. The V gene end was trimmed by 6 bases and the J gene end by 6 bases; junction bases not matched to a gene: 11. The CDR3 totals 15 residues. Germline CDR1 reads MNHEY; CDR2 reads SMNVEV (reference sequence). CDR3 sequence: CASSIAAGVPDTQYF. The CDR3 DNA sequence: TGTGCCAGCAGCATAGCAGCGGGAGTCCCCGATACGCAGTATTTT.

This clonotype came up many times. The chain employs TRBV20-1 and TRBJ2-7; 7 nucleotides align to TRBD1. The CDR3 consists of 14 residues. Germline values: CDR1 DFQATT, CDR2 SNEGSKA (reference sequence). Trimming at V came to 6 bases and at J to 5 bases, leaving 13 bases not matched to a gene. The CDR3 DNA reads TGCAGTGCCCCCAACAGGGGCGGAGGTAACGAGCAGTACTTC. This gives the protein CSAPNRGGGNEQYF.

There are a few counts of this clonotype. The rearrangement uses TRBV5-8 and TRBJ2-7; D call uncertain. In germline, CDR1 is SGHTS, CDR2 YDEGEE. V was trimmed by 0 bases and J by 4 bases, leaving 5 bases between them. The CDR3 runs 12 residues. The CDR3 DNA is TGTGCCAGCAGCTTGGTGCGGTACGAGCAGTACTTC. It specifies CASSLVRYEQYF.

This clonotype was counted a few times. V and J are TRBV29-1 and TRBJ1-1; 7 bases are shared with TRBD1. With 7 bases clipped from V and 4 bases from J, the junction kept 9 bases outside the gene matches. The germline V gene has CDR1 SQVTM and CDR2 ANQGSEA. The CDR3 has 13 amino acids. The CDR3 sequence: CSARQGLGTEAFF. The CDR3 coding sequence is TGCAGCGCCCGACAGGGCCTCGGCACTGAAGCTTTCTTT. Together with reference TRBV29-1 and TRBJ1-1, the CDR3 gives the full variable domain: SAVISQKPSRDICQRGTSLTIQCQVDSQVTMMFWYRQQPGQSLTLIATANQGSEATYESGFVIDKFPISRPNLTFSTLTVSNMSPEDSSIYLCSARQGLGTEAFFGQGTRLTVV.

This clonotype has more than one count but fewer than ten. The J gene is TRBJ2-1, the V gene TRBV2, with 7 bases matching TRBD2. Germline lookup yields CDR1 SNHLY and CDR2 FYNNEI. The CDR3 runs to 17 residues. With V trimmed by 6 bases and J by 7 bases, 18 bases remained unmatched. The CDR3, as DNA: TGTGCCAGCAGACCATCCACTCTCATAGCGGGTTCGAATGAGCAGTTCTTC. Encoded protein: CASRPSTLIAGSNEQFF.

There are many counts of this clonotype. This chain joins TRBV11-2 and TRBJ1-6, with unresolved D. Germline V lookup: CDR1 SGHAT, CDR2 FQNNGV. V gave up 11 bases and J gave up 9 bases, with 20 bases separating them. CDR3 length equals 14 residues. As DNA, the CDR3 is TGTGCCTCGAATCCGAGGCAGGTCGGTTCACCCCTCCACTTT. It is translated as CASNPRQVGSPLHF.

The chain couples TRBV19 to TRBJ2-1; possibly TRBD2 for D (5 bases). Trimming pared 0 bases from V and 9 bases from J, leaving 15 bases between. CDR3 length equals 15 residues. Germline CDR1 is LNHDA and CDR2 is SQIVND (reference sequence). The CDR3 here is CASSIDLRVVGEQFF. In DNA form, the CDR3 reads TGTGCCAGTAGTATAGATCTGAGGGTCGTAGGTGAGCAGTTCTTC.

V usage is TRBV30 and J usage is TRBJ2-1, with TRBD1 matching over 8 bases. Trimming at V came to 1 base and at J to 6 bases, leaving 2 bases not matched to a gene. CDR1 and CDR2 from the germline V gene are GTSNPN and SVGIG (reference sequence). The CDR3 is 13 residues long. The DNA of the CDR3 is TGTGCCTGGAGTGCGGACAGGGTCAATGAGCAGTTCTTC. It codes for CAWSADRVNEQFF.

This clonotype appeared many times. CDR3 in DNA: TGTGCCACCAGTGATTTTGTTGGGGGAGCGCAGTATTTT. This translates into CATSDFVGGAQYF. V gene TRBV24-1 combines with J gene TRBJ2-3, with D possibly being TRBD1 or TRBD2 (5 bases each). V dropped 1 base and J dropped 10 bases, with 11 bases sitting between them. The CDR3 length is 13 residues. From germline, CDR1 is KGHDR and CDR2 SFDVKD.

V usage is TRBV6-1 and J usage is TRBJ2-6; 11 bases fit TRBD1. The germline CDR1 and CDR2 sequences are MNHNS and SASEGT. The V gene end was trimmed by 7 bases and the J gene end by 1 base; junction bases not matched to a gene: 6. This CDR3 has 17 residues. In nucleotides, the CDR3 is TGTGCCAGCATGGGGGACAGGGGGGAATCTGGGGCCAACGTCCTGACTTTC. Residues: CASMGDRGESGANVLTF.

The chain employs TRBV6-5 and TRBJ2-7, with D possibly TRBD1 on 7 matching bases. The CDR3 spans 14 residues. CDR1 is MNHEY, CDR2 SVGAGI, per germline. Trimming shortened V by 2 bases and J by 4 bases, and 12 bases separated the two germline ends. CDR3 nucleotides: TGTGCCAGCAGTTACGCGGGGACAGATTACGAGCAGTACTTC. It translates to CASSYAGTDYEQYF.

This clonotype was counted ten times or more. The rearrangement uses TRBV4-3 and TRBJ2-7; D remains unclear. V lost 0 bases, J lost 3 bases, and 12 bases lay in between. Germline V gene sequence: CDR1 LGHNA, CDR2 YSLEER. The CDR3 is made up of 15 amino acids. In DNA, the CDR3 is TGCGCCAGCAGCCAAGATAACACGGGCGGCTACGAGCAGTACTTC. This encodes CASSQDNTGGYEQYF.